The 15 T cell receptor beta chains listed next were all sequenced from one sample in a study of blood T cell repertoires in COVID-19 (TCRdb year 2020). The library came from the immunoSEQ multiplex PCR assay. As stored in TCRdb, this immuneACCESS dataset retains in-frame rearrangements with V and J assigned. A fraction of the clones does not appear; measured against another copy, unresolved V genes explain less than half of the discrepancy, and the remainder lacks a known reason. The sample table holds 100,000 or so clones, of which roughly 92% were seen once. The leading ten clones occupy approximately 5.1% of the sample. The source material was peripheral blood. These receptor sequences come from a man between 65 and 85 years old with acute or convalescent COVID-19.

DNA of the CDR3: TGTGCCAGTAGTTGGGGACAGGCTACTAATGGCTACACCTTC. It yields the protein CASSWGQATNGYTF. J is TRBJ1-2 and V is TRBV19; 8 bases are a match to TRBD1. The trim removed 5 bases at V and 6 bases at J, leaving 8 bases unmatched. Germline V gene sequence: CDR1 LNHDA, CDR2 SQIVND (reference sequence). This CDR3 is built from 14 residues.

J is TRBJ2-7 and V is TRBV6-5; TRBD2 matches 10 bases. The CDR3 contains 15 residues. Germline V gene lookup returns CDR1 MNHEY and CDR2 SVGAGI. Unmatched junction bases numbered 7, after V lost 4 bases and J lost 4 bases. CDR3 loop: CASSSLAGVKYEQYF. The CDR3 coding sequence is TGTGCCAGCAGTTCTCTAGCGGGAGTAAAATACGAGCAGTACTTC.

CDR3 residues: CASNRQYQPQHF. CDR3 bases: TGTGCCAGTAATCGACAGTATCAGCCCCAGCATTTT. The chain joins TRBV19 to TRBJ1-5; tentatively, D is TRBD1 (5 bases). The germline CDR1 and CDR2 sequences are LNHDA and SQIVND (reference sequence). Trimming cost V 7 bases and J 5 bases, with 9 bases left between them. The CDR3 has 12 residues. Full variable domain (missing parts from reference TRBV19 and TRBJ1-5): DGGITQSPKYLFRKEGQNVTLSCEQNLNHDAMYWYRQDPGQGLRLIYYSQIVNDFQKGDIAEGYSVSREKKESFPLTVTSAQKNPTAFYLCASNRQYQPQHFGDGTRLSIL.

V and J are TRBV11-3 and TRBJ2-2; 7 positions agree with TRBD2. Per the germline V gene, CDR1 is SGHNT and CDR2 is YENEEA. The CDR3 extends over 13 amino acids. The V segment lost 4 bases and the J segment 4 bases; nucleotides outside the gene matches: 0. CDR3 protein: CASSWTSTGELFF. CDR3 coding DNA: TGTGCCAGCAGCTGGACTAGCACCGGGGAGCTGTTTTTT.

J is TRBJ1-5 and V is TRBV30; D unclear. V was trimmed by 2 bases and J by 4 bases, leaving 15 bases between them. The germline gives CDR1 GTSNPN, CDR2 SVGIG (reference sequence). The CDR3 totals 15 residues. CDR3 protein: CAWSSFLEGNQPQHF. For the CDR3, the DNA is TGTGCCTGGAGTTCCTTCCTGGAGGGAAATCAGCCCCAGCATTTT.

The V and J genes are TRBV19 and TRBJ2-3; D gene ambiguous. The CDR3 is made up of 15 amino acids. The V gene's germline CDR1 is LNHDA and CDR2 SQIVND (reference sequence). V shed 5 bases and J shed 1 base, with 13 bases lying between them. The CDR3 coding sequence is TGTGCCAGTAGTGCTAGATTGAAGGGCACAGATACGCAGTATTTT. It yields the protein CASSARLKGTDTQYF.

The V call is TRBV18, the J call TRBJ1-5; 7 bases map to TRBD1. Per germline, CDR1 KGHSH and CDR2 LQKENI. The CDR3 consists of 14 residues. With 4 bases clipped from V and 8 bases from J, the junction kept 8 bases outside the gene matches. CDR3 sequence (DNA): TGTGCCAGCTCACTGGGGACAGCGGGGGAGCCCCAGCATTTT. This codes for CASSLGTAGEPQHF.

The chain links TRBV28 to TRBJ2-5, with TRBD2 matching 9 bases. In germline, CDR1 is MDHEN, CDR2 SYDVKM. The junction had 8 bases not matched to a gene; V was cut back by 1 base and J by 5 bases. The CDR3 spans 16 residues. The CDR3 coding sequence is TGTGCCAGCAGTTTATTGGGTAGCGGGAGAGGCGAGACCCAGTACTTC. As protein: CASSLLGSGRGETQYF.

The chain combines TRBV3-1 (or the pseudogene TRBV3-2) with TRBJ2-1; TRBD2 aligns across 10 bases. With 6 bases clipped from V and 8 bases from J, the junction kept 13 bases outside the gene matches. Germline-derived CDR1 and CDR2 are LGHDT and YNNKEL (reference sequence). This CDR3 comprises 16 residues. The CDR3 sequence is CASRQHKRGGGDEQFF. CDR3 nucleotide sequence: TGTGCCAGCAGACAACATAAGCGGGGGGGCGGAGATGAGCAGTTCTTC.

This chain links TRBV7-8 with TRBJ1-5; perhaps TRBD1 as D (5 bases). CDR1 and CDR2 (germline): SGHVS, FQNEAQ. The CDR3 extends over 13 amino acids. V dropped 5 bases and J dropped 7 bases, with 12 bases sitting between them. This CDR3 is CASSPRTPQPQHF. In DNA, the CDR3 is TGTGCCAGCAGCCCCCGGACACCCCAGCCCCAGCATTTT.

The V gene is TRBV5-5, the J gene TRBJ1-4; D may be TRBD1 (5 bases). This CDR3 has 15 amino acids. The V gene lost 4 bases and the J gene lost 3 bases, with 13 bases spanning the gap. The germline V gene has CDR1 SGHKS and CDR2 YYEKEE (reference sequence). The CDR3 region has the DNA TGTGCCAGCAGCCGACAGAATATCGCTAATGAAAAACTGTTTTTT. Its protein product is CASSRQNIANEKLFF.

In DNA, the CDR3 is TGTGCCATCAGGACCGGGACTAGCGGTGCCTACGAGCAGTACTTC. Its protein product is CAIRTGTSGAYEQYF. V and J are TRBV10-3 and TRBJ2-7; 11 nucleotides agree with TRBD2. Germline CDR1 and CDR2: ENHRY and SYGVKD. After removal of 6 bases from V and 2 bases from J, the junction contained 6 bases not matched to a gene. CDR3 length equals 15 residues.

The V and J genes are TRBV6-5 and TRBJ2-5; the D is unclear. CDR1 and CDR2 (germline): MNHEY, SVGAGI. The CDR3 has 12 residues. V lost 6 bases and J lost 1, with 6 bases in between. This CDR3 is CASRALQETQYF. The CDR3 DNA is TGTGCCAGCAGAGCACTCCAAGAGACCCAGTACTTC.

The rearrangement joins TRBV30 to TRBJ1-1; D not certain. Trimming took 0 bases from V and 7 from J, leaving 6 bases between them. The germline V gene encodes CDR1 GTSNPN and CDR2 SVGIG (reference sequence). This CDR3 is 11 amino acids long. The chain's CDR3 is CAWSVRLEAFF. In nucleotides, the CDR3 is TGTGCCTGGAGTGTTAGACTTGAAGCTTTCTTT. The whole variable domain, filled in from reference TRBV30 and TRBJ1-1, reads SQTIHQWPATLVQPVGSPLSLECTVEGTSNPNLYWYRQAAGRGLQLLFYSVGIGQISSEVPQNLSASRPQDRQFILSSKKLLLSDSGFYLCAWSVRLEAFFGQGTRLTVV.

The chain links TRBV6-5 to TRBJ1-1; D not resolved. The germline CDR1 and CDR2 sequences are MNHEY and SVGAGI. V lost 7 bases, J lost 0 bases, and 12 bases lay in between. This CDR3 contains 14 residues. Here the CDR3 reads CASTSGILNTEAFF. The CDR3 nucleotides are TGTGCCAGCACTTCCGGGATTTTGAACACTGAAGCTTTCTTT.